These 17 T cell receptor beta chains came from one sample sequenced in a study of response to subunit inactivated influenza vaccine. TCRdb used MiXCR to reprocess the RT-PCR reads, holding one entry per CDR3 protein. The table includes around 600,000 distinct CDR3 sequences, approximately 10% detected once. This sample also belongs to another study, concerning T cells expressing NK-cell markers. This second study notes: Libraries used 5'RACE template switching adding universal primer site and UMIs.

The sample was PBMCs from blood, taken on the day of vaccination. These receptors came from a man over 45 who received an inactivated influenza vaccine.

This clonotype has a handful of counts. The chain couples TRBV28 to TRBJ2-1; 11 nucleotides align to TRBD2. Germline V lookup: CDR1 MDHEN, CDR2 SYDVKM. The CDR3 runs to 15 residues. The V and J ends lost 7 bases and 8 bases, in that order; junction bases with no gene match: 10. Here the CDR3 DNA reads TGTGCCAGCAACTTCGGGACTAGCGGAGGGGATGAGCAGTTCTTC. Translated, it gives CASNFGTSGGDEQFF. Together with reference TRBV28 and TRBJ2-1, the CDR3 gives the full variable domain: DVKVTQSSRYLVKRTGEKVFLECVQDMDHENMFWYRQDPGLGLRLIYFSYDVKMKEKGDIPEGYSVSREKKERFSLILESASTNQTSMYLCASNFGTSGGDEQFFGPGTRLTVL.

This clonotype appeared a few times. The chain combines TRBV27 with TRBJ2-7, with 11 bases lining up with TRBD2. The CDR3 has 15 amino acids. With 4 bases clipped from V and 5 bases from J, the junction kept 7 bases outside the gene matches. Germline CDR1 and CDR2: MNHEY and SMNVEV (reference sequence). The CDR3 nucleotides are TGTGCCAGCAGTTCCTCACTAGCGGGAGAGGACGAGCAGTACTTC. Translated: CASSSSLAGEDEQYF.

The chain combines TRBV12-3 or TRBV12-4 with TRBJ2-1; 10 bases match TRBD2. J gave up 4 bases and V 6 bases, and 6 bases lay outside the gene matches. The CDR3 extends over 15 amino acids. CDR3 amino acids: CASRILAGSYNEQFF. The CDR3 bases are TGTGCCAGCAGGATACTAGCGGGATCGTACAATGAGCAGTTCTTC.

The rearrangement joins TRBV5-1 to TRBJ2-1, with 8 positions matching TRBD1. The V gene's germline CDR1 is SGHRS and CDR2 YFSETQ. The CDR3 is 19 amino acids. The trim removed 4 bases at V and 5 bases at J, leaving 20 bases unmatched. CDR3 sequence: CASSRNPTRTGSGDNEQFF. The DNA of the CDR3 is TGCGCCAGCAGCCGCAACCCCACGAGGACAGGGTCGGGAGACAATGAGCAGTTCTTC.

The V and J genes are TRBV6-5 and TRBJ1-1; D remains unclear. V was pared by 2 bases and J by 0 bases, with 7 bases between. Per the germline V gene, CDR1 is MNHEY and CDR2 is SVGAGI. The CDR3 sequence is 14 residues long. CDR3 sequence (DNA): TGTGCCAGCAGTTACGCGACAATGAACACTGAAGCTTTCTTT. Its translation: CASSYATMNTEAFF.

This sequence joins TRBV7-2 and TRBJ1-4; no clear D gene. This CDR3 is 15 amino acids long. Trimming pared 0 bases from V and 7 bases from J, leaving 12 bases between. Germline lookup yields CDR1 SGHTA and CDR2 FQGNSA. The CDR3 protein is CASSLARASGEKLFF. CDR3 bases: TGTGCCAGCAGCTTAGCGAGGGCGTCGGGTGAAAAACTGTTTTTT.

The J gene is TRBJ2-7, the V gene TRBV28; TRBD2 aligns across 12 bases. The germline gives CDR1 MDHEN, CDR2 SYDVKM. The CDR3 runs 14 residues. The V gene end was trimmed by 9 bases and the J gene end by 6 bases; junction bases not matched to a gene: 9. The CDR3 sequence: CASPPGLAGFEQYF. The DNA for the CDR3 is TGTGCCAGTCCTCCGGGACTAGCGGGTTTCGAGCAGTACTTC. Drawing the rest from reference TRBV28 and TRBJ2-7, the complete variable domain is DVKVTQSSRYLVKRTGEKVFLECVQDMDHENMFWYRQDPGLGLRLIYFSYDVKMKEKGDIPEGYSVSREKKERFSLILESASTNQTSMYLCASPPGLAGFEQYFGPGTRLTVT.

This clonotype was counted a few times. The CDR3 DNA follows: TGCAGTGCTAGAGATGGGCTAGCGGGAGCGTACTACGAGCAGTACTTC. It translates to CSARDGLAGAYYEQYF. The rearrangement uses TRBV20-1 and TRBJ2-7, with TRBD2 matching over 10 bases. Looked up from germline, CDR1 is DFQATT and CDR2 is SNEGSKA (reference sequence). Unmatched junction bases numbered 8, after V lost 0 bases and J lost 3 bases. CDR3 length: 16 amino acids.

The genes are TRBV4-3 and TRBJ2-3; D is unresolved. This CDR3 comprises 16 residues. V was pared by 0 bases and J by 6 bases, with 16 bases between. Germline assignment: CDR1 LGHNA and CDR2 YSLEER. This chain's CDR3 is CASSQDPPGASDTQYF. CDR3 sequence (DNA): TGCGCCAGCAGCCAAGATCCCCCCGGCGCCTCGGATACGCAGTATTTT.

In its sample, this clonotype was seen a few times. The chain combines TRBV15 with TRBJ2-5; TRBD2 is a possible D gene (6 bases). The CDR3 totals 16 residues. Trimming removed 0 bases from V and 2 bases from J, with 13 bases in between. Germline V lookup: CDR1 LNHNV, CDR2 YYDKDF (reference sequence). For the CDR3, the DNA is TGTGCCACCAGCAGAGACCGCGGGACTCCACAAGAGACCCAGTACTTC. It encodes CATSRDRGTPQETQYF.

This clonotype was seen at least ten times. The CDR3 region is CASSQEFGLAFF. DNA for the CDR3: TGTGCCAGCAGCCAAGAGTTTGGGCTAGCTTTCTTT. The chain couples TRBV14 to TRBJ1-1; unclear D gene. V was pared by 0 bases and J by 10 bases, with 9 bases between. The CDR3 runs 12 residues. The germline CDR1 and CDR2 sequences are SGHDN and FVKESK.

This clonotype was seen repeatedly, ten times or more. The chain carries TRBV12-3 or TRBV12-4 and TRBJ2-1; 9 bases line up with TRBD1. V trimming: 4 bases; J trimming: 4 bases; junction bases outside the gene matches: 5. The length of the CDR3 is 15 residues. The CDR3 DNA sequence: TGTGCCAGCAGTTCGACAGGGGGGAGGTACAATGAGCAGTTCTTC. Its translation is CASSSTGGRYNEQFF.

This rearrangement joins TRBV20-1 to TRBJ2-1; TRBD1 matches at 7 bases. V lost 1 base, J lost 9 bases, and 9 bases stayed unmatched. The germline V gene has CDR1 DFQATT and CDR2 SNEGSKA (reference sequence). The CDR3 sequence is 14 residues long. CDR3 nucleotides: TGCAGTGCTAGAGTACCGGGACAGAGGGCTGAGCAGTTCTTC. Translated, it gives CSARVPGQRAEQFF.

The chain couples TRBV20-1 to TRBJ2-3; TRBD2 aligns across 11 bases. The trim removed 0 bases at V and 6 bases at J, leaving 5 bases unmatched. The germline CDR1 and CDR2 sequences are DFQATT and SNEGSKA (reference sequence). The CDR3 is 15 amino acids. The CDR3 region is CSARDLAGGGDTQYF. The CDR3 coding sequence is TGCAGTGCTAGAGATCTAGCGGGAGGAGGGGATACGCAGTATTTT.

The CDR3 DNA reads TGCGCCAGCAGCTTGGGACAGAGCTCTGGGGCCAACGTCCTGACTTTC. Translating gives CASSLGQSSGANVLTF. This rearrangement joins TRBV5-1 to TRBJ2-6; tentatively, D is TRBD1 (5 bases). From germline, CDR1 is SGHRS and CDR2 YFSETQ. The CDR3 consists of 16 residues. V shed 0 bases and J shed 0 bases, with 7 bases lying between them.

This clonotype was counted only a few times. The J gene is TRBJ1-1, the V gene TRBV2; 7 bases line up with TRBD1. V dropped 6 bases and J dropped 4; count of bases not matched to a gene: 5. The germline V gene has CDR1 SNHLY and CDR2 FYNNEI. This CDR3 is 13 amino acids long. CDR3 residues: CASRTTGATEAFF. In DNA, the CDR3 is TGTGCCAGCAGGACAACAGGGGCCACTGAAGCTTTCTTT.

This clonotype was counted at least ten times. CDR3 sequence (DNA): TGCGCCAGCAGCCAAGGACTAGCGGGGGGCTACAATGAGCAGTTCTTC. It specifies CASSQGLAGGYNEQFF. The V gene is TRBV4-1, the J gene TRBJ2-1, with TRBD2 matching 13 bases. J gave up 3 bases and V 1 base, and 0 bases lay outside the gene matches. Looked up from germline, CDR1 is MGHRA and CDR2 is YSYEKL. The CDR3 contains 16 residues.